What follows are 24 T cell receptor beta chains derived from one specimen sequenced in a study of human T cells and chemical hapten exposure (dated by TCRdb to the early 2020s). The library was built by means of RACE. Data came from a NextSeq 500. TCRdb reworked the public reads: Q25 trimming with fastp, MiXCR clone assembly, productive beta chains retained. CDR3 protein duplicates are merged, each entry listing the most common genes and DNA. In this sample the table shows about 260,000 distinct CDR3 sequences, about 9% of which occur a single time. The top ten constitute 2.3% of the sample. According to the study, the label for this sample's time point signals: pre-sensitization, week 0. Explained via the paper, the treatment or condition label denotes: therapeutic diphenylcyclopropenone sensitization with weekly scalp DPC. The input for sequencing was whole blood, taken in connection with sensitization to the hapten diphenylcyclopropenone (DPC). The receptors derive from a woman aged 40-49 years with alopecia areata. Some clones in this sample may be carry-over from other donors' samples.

The CDR3 region is CASSALWGTTGELFF. In DNA, the CDR3 is TGCGCCAGCAGCGCCCTGTGGGGGACTACCGGGGAGCTGTTTTTT. The chain has TRBV4-1 and TRBJ2-2; TRBD2 might be the D (6 bases). This CDR3 is built from 15 residues. Germline CDR1 MGHRA, CDR2 YSYEKL. V was shortened by 5 bases and J by 5 bases, with 15 bases between the two germline ends.

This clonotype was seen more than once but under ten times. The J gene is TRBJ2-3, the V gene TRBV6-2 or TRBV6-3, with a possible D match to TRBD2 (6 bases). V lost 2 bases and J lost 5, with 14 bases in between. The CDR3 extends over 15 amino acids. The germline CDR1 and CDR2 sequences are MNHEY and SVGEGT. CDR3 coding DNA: TGTGCCAGCAGTTACGGCTGGAGGGCCAGAGATACGCAGTATTTT. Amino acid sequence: CASSYGWRARDTQYF.

The CDR3 nucleotides are TGTGCCATCAGGGACCAGGACTTTCAAGAGACCCAGTACTTC. Its translation: CAIRDQDFQETQYF. The chain combines TRBV10-3 with TRBJ2-5, with D maybe TRBD2 (5 bases). Germline lookup yields CDR1 ENHRY and CDR2 SYGVKD. There are 14 residues in the CDR3. Trimming cost V 6 bases and J 2 bases, with 13 bases left between them.

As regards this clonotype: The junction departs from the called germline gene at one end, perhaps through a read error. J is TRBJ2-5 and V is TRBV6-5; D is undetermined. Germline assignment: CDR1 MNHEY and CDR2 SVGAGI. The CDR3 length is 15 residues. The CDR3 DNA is TGTGCCTGCAGTTACTCGAGCAGGTTGGGGGAGACCCAGTACTTC. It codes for CACSYSSRLGETQYF.

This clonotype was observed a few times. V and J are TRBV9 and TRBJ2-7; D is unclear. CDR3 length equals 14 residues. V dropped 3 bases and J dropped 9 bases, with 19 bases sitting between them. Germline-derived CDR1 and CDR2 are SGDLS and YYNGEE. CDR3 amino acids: CASSADPLGFGQYF. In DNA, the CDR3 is TGTGCCAGCAGCGCCGACCCACTGGGTTTTGGGCAGTACTTC. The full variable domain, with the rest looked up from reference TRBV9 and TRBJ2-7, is DSGVTQTPKHLITATGQRVTLRCSPRSGDLSVYWYQQSLDQGLQFLIQYYNGEERAKGNILERFSAQQFPDLHSELNLSSLELGDSALYFCASSADPLGFGQYFGPGTRLTVT.

CDR3 region: CASSPLGANVLTF. DNA of the CDR3: TGCGCCAGCAGTCCCCTTGGGGCCAACGTCCTGACTTTC. This rearrangement joins TRBV10-2 to TRBJ2-6, with D unclear. Trimming stripped 5 bases from V and 3 bases from J, with 5 bases between. The CDR3 has 13 amino acids. In germline, CDR1 is WSHSY, CDR2 SAAADI.

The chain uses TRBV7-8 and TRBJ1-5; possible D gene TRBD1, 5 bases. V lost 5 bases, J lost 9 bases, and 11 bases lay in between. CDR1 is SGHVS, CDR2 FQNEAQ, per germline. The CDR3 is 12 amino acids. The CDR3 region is CASSPAQGPQHF. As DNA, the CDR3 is TGTGCCAGCAGCCCGGCCCAGGGGCCCCAGCATTTT.

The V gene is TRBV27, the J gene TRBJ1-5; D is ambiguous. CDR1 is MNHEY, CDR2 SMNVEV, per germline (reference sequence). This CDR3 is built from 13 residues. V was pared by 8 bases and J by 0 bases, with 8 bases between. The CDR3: CASGQYSNQPQHF. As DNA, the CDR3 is TGTGCCAGCGGCCAGTATAGCAATCAGCCCCAGCATTTT.

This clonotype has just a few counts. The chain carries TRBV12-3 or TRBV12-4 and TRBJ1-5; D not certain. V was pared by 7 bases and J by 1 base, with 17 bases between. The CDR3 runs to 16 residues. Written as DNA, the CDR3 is TGTGCCAGCACCCGTGGAACAGCAAGCAGCAATCAGCCCCAGCATTTT. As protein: CASTRGTASSNQPQHF.

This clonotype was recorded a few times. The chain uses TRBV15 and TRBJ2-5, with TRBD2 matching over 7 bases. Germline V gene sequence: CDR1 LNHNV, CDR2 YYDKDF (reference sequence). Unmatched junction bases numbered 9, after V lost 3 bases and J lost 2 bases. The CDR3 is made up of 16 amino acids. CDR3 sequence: CATSSGGLVVQETQYF. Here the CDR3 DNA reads TGTGCCACCAGCAGCGGCGGACTAGTCGTACAAGAGACCCAGTACTTC.

CDR3 sequence: CASSPSGTGNLNTEAFF. CDR3 sequence (DNA): TGTGCCAGCTCACCATCCGGGACAGGGAATTTGAACACTGAAGCTTTCTTT. The gene calls are TRBV18 and TRBJ1-1; 9 nucleotides agree with TRBD1. Germline V gene data show CDR1 as KGHSH and CDR2 as LQKENI. The CDR3 totals 17 residues. J lost 0 bases, V lost 2 bases, and 7 bases had no gene match.

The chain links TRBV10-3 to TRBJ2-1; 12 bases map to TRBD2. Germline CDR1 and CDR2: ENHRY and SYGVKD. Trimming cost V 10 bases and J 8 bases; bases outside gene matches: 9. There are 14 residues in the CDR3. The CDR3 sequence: CASNLAGGIDEQFF. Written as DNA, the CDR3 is TGTGCCAGTAATCTAGCGGGAGGGATCGATGAGCAGTTCTTC.

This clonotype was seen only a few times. The CDR3 region is CASSAVGRGKLFF. The CDR3 bases are TGTGCCAGCAGCGCGGTGGGCCGAGGAAAACTGTTTTTT. The genes are TRBV9 and TRBJ1-4; D gene uncertain. Between the trimmed V and J ends, which lost 3 bases and 10 bases, there was a span of 13 bases. Germline V gene data show CDR1 as SGDLS and CDR2 as YYNGEE. The CDR3 sequence is 13 residues long.

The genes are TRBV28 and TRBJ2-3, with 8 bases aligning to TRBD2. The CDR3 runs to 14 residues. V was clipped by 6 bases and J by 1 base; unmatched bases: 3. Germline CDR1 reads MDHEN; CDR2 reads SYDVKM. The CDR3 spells CASRREVRTDTQYF. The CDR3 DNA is TGTGCCAGCAGGCGGGAGGTGCGCACAGATACGCAGTATTTT.

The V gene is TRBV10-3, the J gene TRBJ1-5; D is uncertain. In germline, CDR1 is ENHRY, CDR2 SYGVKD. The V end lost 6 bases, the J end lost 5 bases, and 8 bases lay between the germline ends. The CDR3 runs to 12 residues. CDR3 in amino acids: CAIRTPDQPQHF. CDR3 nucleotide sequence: TGTGCCATCAGGACACCGGATCAGCCCCAGCATTTT.

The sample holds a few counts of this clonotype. The DNA for the CDR3 is TGTGCCAGCAGCCGACTTAGGACTGAGAGGCAGTTCTTC. As protein: CASSRLRTERQFF. V and J are TRBV3-1 and TRBJ2-1; the D gene is possibly TRBD2 (5 bases). Germline CDR1 and CDR2: LGHDT and YNNKEL (reference sequence). CDR3 length equals 13 residues. V was cut by 4 bases and J by 12 bases, with 16 bases left in between.

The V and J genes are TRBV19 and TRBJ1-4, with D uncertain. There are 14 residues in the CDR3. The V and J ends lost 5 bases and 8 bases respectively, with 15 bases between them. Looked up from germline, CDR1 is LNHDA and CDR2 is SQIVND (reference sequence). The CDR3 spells CASSGLLGGEKLFF. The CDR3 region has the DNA TGTGCCAGTAGTGGACTCCTTGGAGGCGAAAAACTGTTTTTT.

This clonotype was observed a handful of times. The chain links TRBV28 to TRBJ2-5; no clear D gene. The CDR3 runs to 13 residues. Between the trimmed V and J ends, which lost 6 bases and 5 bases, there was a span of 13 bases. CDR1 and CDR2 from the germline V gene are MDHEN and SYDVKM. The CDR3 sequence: CASSPVSAETQYF. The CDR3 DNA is TGTGCCAGCAGCCCAGTCTCGGCGGAGACCCAGTACTTC. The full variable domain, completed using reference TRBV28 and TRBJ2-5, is DVKVTQSSRYLVKRTGEKVFLECVQDMDHENMFWYRQDPGLGLRLIYFSYDVKMKEKGDIPEGYSVSREKKERFSLILESASTNQTSMYLCASSPVSAETQYFGPGTRLLVL.

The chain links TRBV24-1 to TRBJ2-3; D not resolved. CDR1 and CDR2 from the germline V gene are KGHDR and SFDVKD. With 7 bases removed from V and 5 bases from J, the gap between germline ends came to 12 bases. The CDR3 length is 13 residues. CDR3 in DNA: TGTGCCACCAGCAACCCCCCGGGAGATACGCAGTATTTT. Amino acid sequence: CATSNPPGDTQYF.

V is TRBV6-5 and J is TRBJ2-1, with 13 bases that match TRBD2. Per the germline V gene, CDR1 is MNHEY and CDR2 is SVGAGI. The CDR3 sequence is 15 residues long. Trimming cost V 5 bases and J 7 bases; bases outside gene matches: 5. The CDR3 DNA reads TGTGCCAGCAGTCCCTGGACTAGCGGGAGAAATGAGCAGTTCTTC. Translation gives CASSPWTSGRNEQFF.

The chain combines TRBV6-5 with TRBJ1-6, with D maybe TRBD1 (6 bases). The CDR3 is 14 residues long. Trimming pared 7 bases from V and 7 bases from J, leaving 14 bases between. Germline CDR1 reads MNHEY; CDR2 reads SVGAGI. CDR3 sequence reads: CASTIGQKNSPLHF. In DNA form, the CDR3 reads TGTGCCAGCACGATAGGACAGAAAAATTCACCCCTCCACTTT.

The CDR3: CASSSGPGTDTQYF. The CDR3 DNA follows: TGTGCCAGCAGCTCTGGACCGGGCACAGATACGCAGTATTTT. This chain connects TRBV7-2 to TRBJ2-3; D is ambiguous. The CDR3 consists of 14 residues. V was clipped by 4 bases and J by 1 base, with 9 bases between them. Germline-derived CDR1 and CDR2 are SGHTA and FQGNSA.

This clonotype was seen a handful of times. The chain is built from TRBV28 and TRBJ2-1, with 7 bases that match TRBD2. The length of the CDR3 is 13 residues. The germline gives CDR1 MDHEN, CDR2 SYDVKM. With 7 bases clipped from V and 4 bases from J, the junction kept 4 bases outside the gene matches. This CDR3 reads CASMDSGYNEQFF. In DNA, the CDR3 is TGTGCCAGCATGGATAGCGGGTACAATGAGCAGTTCTTC.

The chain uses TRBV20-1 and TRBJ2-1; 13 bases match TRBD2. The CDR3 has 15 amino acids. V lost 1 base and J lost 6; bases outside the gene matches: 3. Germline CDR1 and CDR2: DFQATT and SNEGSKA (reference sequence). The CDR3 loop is CSARGTSGSVNEQFF. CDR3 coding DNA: TGCAGTGCTAGAGGGACTAGCGGGAGCGTCAATGAGCAGTTCTTC.